This T cell receptor beta chain was found in a study of Graves' ophthalmopathy and Graves' hyperthyroidism. Study results and limitations: Prediction of ophthalmopathy progression reached about 70% sensitivity and around 75% specificity.

Only a few counts were recorded for this clonotype. What it binds is unknown. Amplification of the TCR beta CDR3 regions used RNA transcripts (as template). Investigators did first-round RT-PCR with HTBI primers, then second-round multiplex PCR. TCRdb passed the multiplex PCR reads through MiXCR, listing each CDR3 protein once. The sample records about 620,000 distinct CDR3 sequences, around a fifth being singletons. Hyperthyroidism patients were newly diagnosed, under 2 months' duration, aged 18 to 65. Orbital computed tomography, together with clinical symptoms, serum thyroxine, TRAb and thyroid ultrasound, was used for diagnosis. Material: peripheral blood. The receptor comes from a woman in her late teens or twenties with stable Graves' hyperthyroidism. Some clones in this sample may be carry-over from other donors' samples.

This CDR3 is CALRTSQSYEQYF. The CDR3, as DNA: TGTGCTCTCCGGACTAGTCAGTCCTACGAGCAGTACTTC. The chain recombines TRBV2 with TRBJ2-7; 7 nucleotides align to TRBD2. The CDR3 is 13 residues long. Germline lookup yields CDR1 SNHLY and CDR2 FYNNEI. The variable domain in full, with the rest retrieved from reference TRBV2 and TRBJ2-7, is EPEVTQTPSHQVTQMGQEVILRCVPISNHLYFYWYRQILGQKVEFLVSFYNNEISEKSEIFDDQFSVERPDGSNFTLKIRSTKLEDSAMYFCALRTSQSYEQYFGPGTRLTVT.